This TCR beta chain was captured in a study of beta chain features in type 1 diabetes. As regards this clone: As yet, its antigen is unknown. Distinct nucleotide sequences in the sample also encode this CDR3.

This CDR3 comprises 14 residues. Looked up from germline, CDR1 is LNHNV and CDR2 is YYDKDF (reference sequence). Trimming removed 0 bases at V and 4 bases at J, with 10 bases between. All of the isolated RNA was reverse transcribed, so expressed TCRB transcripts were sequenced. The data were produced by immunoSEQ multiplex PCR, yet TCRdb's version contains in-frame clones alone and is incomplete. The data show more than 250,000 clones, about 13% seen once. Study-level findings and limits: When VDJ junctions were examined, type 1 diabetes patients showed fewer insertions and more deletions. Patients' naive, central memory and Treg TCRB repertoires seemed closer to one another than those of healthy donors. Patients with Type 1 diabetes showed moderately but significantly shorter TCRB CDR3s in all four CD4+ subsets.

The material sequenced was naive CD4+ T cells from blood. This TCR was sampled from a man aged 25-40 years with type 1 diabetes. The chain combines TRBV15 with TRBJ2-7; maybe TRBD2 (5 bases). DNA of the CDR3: TGTGCCACCAGCAGAGAAACTGGCGGGTACGAGCAGTACTTC. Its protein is CATSRETGGYEQYF.